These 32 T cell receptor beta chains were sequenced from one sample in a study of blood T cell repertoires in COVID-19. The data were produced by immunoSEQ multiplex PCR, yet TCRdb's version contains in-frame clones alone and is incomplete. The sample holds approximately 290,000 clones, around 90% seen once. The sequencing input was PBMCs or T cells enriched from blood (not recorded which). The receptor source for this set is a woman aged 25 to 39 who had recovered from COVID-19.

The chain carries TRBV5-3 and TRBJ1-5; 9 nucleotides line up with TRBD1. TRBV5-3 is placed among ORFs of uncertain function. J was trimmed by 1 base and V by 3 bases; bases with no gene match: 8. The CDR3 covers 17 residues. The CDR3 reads CARSWGTGMGSNQPQHF. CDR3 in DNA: TGTGCCAGAAGCTGGGGGACAGGGATGGGAAGCAATCAGCCCCAGCATTTT.

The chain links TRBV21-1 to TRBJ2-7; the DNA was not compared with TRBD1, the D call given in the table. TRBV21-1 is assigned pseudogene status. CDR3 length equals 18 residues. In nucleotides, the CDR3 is TGTGCCAGCAGCAAAAAAAAGGACAGCGAGCGCCGCTACTACGAGCAGTACTTC. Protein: CASSKKKDSERRYYEQYF.

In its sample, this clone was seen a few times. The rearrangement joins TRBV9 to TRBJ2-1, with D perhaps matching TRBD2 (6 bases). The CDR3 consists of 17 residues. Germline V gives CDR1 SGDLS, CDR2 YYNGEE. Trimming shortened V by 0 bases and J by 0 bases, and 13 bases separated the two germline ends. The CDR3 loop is CASSVGPGSGSYNEQFF. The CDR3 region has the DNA TGTGCCAGCAGCGTAGGGCCCGGTAGCGGCTCCTACAATGAGCAGTTCTTC.

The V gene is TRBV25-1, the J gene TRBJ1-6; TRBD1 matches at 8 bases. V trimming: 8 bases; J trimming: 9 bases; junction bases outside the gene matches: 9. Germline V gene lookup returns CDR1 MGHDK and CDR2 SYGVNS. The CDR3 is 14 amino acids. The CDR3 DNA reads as TGTGCCAGCCGTAAGGACAGGGTTGGTTCACCCCTCCACTTT. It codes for CASRKDRVGSPLHF. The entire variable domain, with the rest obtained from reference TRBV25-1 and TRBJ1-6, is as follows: EADIYQTPRYLVIGTGKKITLECSQTMGHDKMYWYQQDPGMELHLIHYSYGVNSTEKGDLSSESTVSRIRTEHFPLTLESARPSHTSQYLCASRKDRVGSPLHFGNGTRLTVT.

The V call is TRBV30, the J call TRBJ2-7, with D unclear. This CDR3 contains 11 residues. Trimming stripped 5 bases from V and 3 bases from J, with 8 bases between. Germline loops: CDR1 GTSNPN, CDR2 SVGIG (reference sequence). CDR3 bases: TGTGCCTGGGGGCAGAACTACGAGCAGTACTTC. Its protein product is CAWGQNYEQYF.

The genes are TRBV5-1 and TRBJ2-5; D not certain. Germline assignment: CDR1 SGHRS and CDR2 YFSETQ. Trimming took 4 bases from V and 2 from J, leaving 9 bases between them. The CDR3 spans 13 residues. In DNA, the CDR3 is TGCGCCAGCAGCCCCGGGTCTCAAGAGACCCAGTACTTC. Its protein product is CASSPGSQETQYF.

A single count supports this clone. The CDR3 DNA reads TGTGCCACAGTTAACCCGACAGGTTCTTTTGGCTACACCTTC. Translation: CATVNPTGSFGYTF. The V call is TRBV2, the J call TRBJ1-2, with D perhaps matching TRBD1 (6 bases). This CDR3 is 14 amino acids long. The germline V and J ends were trimmed by 10 bases and 7 bases, with 22 bases remaining between them. The germline V gene has CDR1 SNHLY and CDR2 FYNNEI. The whole variable domain, filled in from reference TRBV2 and TRBJ1-2, reads EPEVTQTPSHQVTQMGQEVILRCVPISNHLYFYWYRQILGQKVEFLVSFYNNEISEKSEIFDDQFSVERPDGSNFTLKIRSTKLEDSAMYFCATVNPTGSFGYTFGSGTRLTVV.

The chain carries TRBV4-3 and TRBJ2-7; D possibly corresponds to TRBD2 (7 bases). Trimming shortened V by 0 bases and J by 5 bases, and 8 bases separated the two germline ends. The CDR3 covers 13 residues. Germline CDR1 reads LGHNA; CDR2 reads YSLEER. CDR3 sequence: CASSQEGGHEQYF. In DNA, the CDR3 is TGCGCCAGCAGCCAAGAGGGGGGGCACGAGCAGTACTTC.

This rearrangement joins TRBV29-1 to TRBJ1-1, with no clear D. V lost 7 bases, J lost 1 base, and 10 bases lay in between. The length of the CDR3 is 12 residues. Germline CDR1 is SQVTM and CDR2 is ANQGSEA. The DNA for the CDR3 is TGCAGCGCCGAGTCCTCGAACACTGAAGCTTTCTTT. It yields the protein CSAESSNTEAFF.

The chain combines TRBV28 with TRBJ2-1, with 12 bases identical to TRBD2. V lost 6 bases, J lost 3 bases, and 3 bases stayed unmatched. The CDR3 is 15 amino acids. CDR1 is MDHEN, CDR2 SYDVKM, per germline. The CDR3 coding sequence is TGTGCCAGCAGGCGGACTAGCGGGAACTACAATGAGCAGTTCTTC. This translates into CASRRTSGNYNEQFF.

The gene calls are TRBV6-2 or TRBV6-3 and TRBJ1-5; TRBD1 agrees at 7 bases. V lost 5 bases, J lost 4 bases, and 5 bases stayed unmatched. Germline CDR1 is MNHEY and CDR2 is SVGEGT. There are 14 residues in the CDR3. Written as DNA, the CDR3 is TGTGCCAGCAGTGCCCGGGACAGTAATCAGCCCCAGCATTTT. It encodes CASSARDSNQPQHF.

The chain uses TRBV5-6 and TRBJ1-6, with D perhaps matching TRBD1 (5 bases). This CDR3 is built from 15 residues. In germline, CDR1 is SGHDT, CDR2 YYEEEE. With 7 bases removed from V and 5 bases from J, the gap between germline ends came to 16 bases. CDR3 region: CASQGQGEDNSPLHF. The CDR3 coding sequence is TGTGCCAGCCAAGGACAAGGAGAGGATAATTCACCCCTCCACTTT.

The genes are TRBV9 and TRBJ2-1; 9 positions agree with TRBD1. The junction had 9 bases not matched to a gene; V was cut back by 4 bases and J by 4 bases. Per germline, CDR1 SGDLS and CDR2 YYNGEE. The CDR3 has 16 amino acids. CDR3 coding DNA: TGTGCCAGCAGCCCCGACGGGACAGGGCCTTACAATGAGCAGTTCTTC. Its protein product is CASSPDGTGPYNEQFF.

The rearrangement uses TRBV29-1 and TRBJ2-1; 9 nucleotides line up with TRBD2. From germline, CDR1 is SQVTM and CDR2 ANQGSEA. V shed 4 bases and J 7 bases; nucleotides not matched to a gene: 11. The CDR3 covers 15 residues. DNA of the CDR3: TGCAGCGTTGTTCGGGATCCTAGCGGGGTAAATGAGCAGTTCTTC. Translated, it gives CSVVRDPSGVNEQFF.

CDR3 DNA: TGTGCTAGTGGTCGGAGCACAGATACGCAGTATTTT. Protein sequence: CASGRSTDTQYF. The chain couples TRBV12-5 to TRBJ2-3; D ambiguous. V shed 5 bases and J shed 0 bases, with 3 bases lying between them. The CDR3 sequence is 12 residues long. CDR1 is LGHNT, CDR2 FRNRAP, per germline.

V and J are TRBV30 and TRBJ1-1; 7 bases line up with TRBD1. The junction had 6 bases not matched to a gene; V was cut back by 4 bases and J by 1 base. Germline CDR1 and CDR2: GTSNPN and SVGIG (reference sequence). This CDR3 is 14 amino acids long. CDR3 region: CAWTFDRANTEAFF. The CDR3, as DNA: TGTGCCTGGACCTTCGACAGGGCGAACACTGAAGCTTTCTTT.

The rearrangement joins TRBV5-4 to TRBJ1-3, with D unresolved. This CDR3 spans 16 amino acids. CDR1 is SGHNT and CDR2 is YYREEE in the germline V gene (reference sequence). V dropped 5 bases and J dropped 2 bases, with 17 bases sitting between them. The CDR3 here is CASSQGSGIAGNTIYF. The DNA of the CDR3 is TGTGCCAGCAGTCAAGGTTCAGGAATTGCTGGAAACACCATATATTTT.

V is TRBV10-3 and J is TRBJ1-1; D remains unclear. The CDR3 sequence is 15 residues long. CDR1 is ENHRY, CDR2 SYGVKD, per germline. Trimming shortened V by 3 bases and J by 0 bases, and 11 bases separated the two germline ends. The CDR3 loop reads CAISEARGVNTEAFF. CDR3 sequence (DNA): TGTGCCATCAGTGAAGCAAGAGGAGTGAACACTGAAGCTTTCTTT.

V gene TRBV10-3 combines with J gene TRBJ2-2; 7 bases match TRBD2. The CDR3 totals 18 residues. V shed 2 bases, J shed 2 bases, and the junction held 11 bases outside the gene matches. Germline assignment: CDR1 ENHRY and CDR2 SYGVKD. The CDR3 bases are TGTGCCATCAGTGAGAGGACTAGTGTAGCGGTTAACACCGGGGAGCTGTTTTTT. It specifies CAISERTSVAVNTGELFF.

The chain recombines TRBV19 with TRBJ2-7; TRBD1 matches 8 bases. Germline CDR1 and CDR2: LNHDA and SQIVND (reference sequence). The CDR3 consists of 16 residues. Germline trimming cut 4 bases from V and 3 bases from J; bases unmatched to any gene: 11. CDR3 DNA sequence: TGTGCCAGTAGTACGCCCCGGACAGGGACTCTCTACGAGCAGTACTTC. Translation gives CASSTPRTGTLYEQYF. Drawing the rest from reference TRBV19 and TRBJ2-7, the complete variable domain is DGGITQSPKYLFRKEGQNVTLSCEQNLNHDAMYWYRQDPGQGLRLIYYSQIVNDFQKGDIAEGYSVSREKKESFPLTVTSAQKNPTAFYLCASSTPRTGTLYEQYFGPGTRLTVT.

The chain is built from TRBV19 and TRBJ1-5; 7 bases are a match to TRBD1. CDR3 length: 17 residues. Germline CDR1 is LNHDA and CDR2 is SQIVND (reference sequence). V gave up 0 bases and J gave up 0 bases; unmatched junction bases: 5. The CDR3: CASSIDRGMGSNQPQHF. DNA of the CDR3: TGTGCCAGTAGTATAGACAGGGGGATGGGTAGCAATCAGCCCCAGCATTTT.

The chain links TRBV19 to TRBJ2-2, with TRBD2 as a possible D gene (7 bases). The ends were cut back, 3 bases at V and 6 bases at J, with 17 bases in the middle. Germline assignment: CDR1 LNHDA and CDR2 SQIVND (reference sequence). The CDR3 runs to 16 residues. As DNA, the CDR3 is TGTGCCAGTAGTATCTCCGGGGGGCGCGGGGCCGGGGAGCTGTTTTTT. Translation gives CASSISGGRGAGELFF.

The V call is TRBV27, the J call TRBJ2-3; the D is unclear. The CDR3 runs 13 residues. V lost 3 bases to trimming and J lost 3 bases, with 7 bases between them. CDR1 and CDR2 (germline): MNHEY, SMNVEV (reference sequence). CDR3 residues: CASSFRGTDTQYF. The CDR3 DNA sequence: TGTGCCAGCAGTTTCCGAGGAACAGATACGCAGTATTTT.

This CDR3 reads CASSLFDTYTDTQYF. The CDR3 DNA reads as TGTGCCAGCAGTTTATTCGACACTTACACAGATACGCAGTATTTT. This chain connects TRBV28 to TRBJ2-3; D is undetermined. The CDR3 has 15 residues. The germline V gene has CDR1 MDHEN and CDR2 SYDVKM. Trimming took off 1 base at V and 2 bases at J, with 10 bases between the two ends.

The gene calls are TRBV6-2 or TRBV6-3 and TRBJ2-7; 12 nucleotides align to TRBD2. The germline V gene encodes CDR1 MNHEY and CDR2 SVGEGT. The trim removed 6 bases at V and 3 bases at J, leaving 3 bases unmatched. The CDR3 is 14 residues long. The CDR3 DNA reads TGTGCCAGCAGCGCGGGACTAGCGGGCTACGAGCAGTACTTC. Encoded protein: CASSAGLAGYEQYF.

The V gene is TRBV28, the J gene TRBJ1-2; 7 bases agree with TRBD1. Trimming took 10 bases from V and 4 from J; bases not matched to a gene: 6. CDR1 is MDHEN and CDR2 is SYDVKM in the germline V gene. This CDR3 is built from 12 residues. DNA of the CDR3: TGTGCCACATCGACAGGGCCCTATGGCTACACCTTC. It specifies CATSTGPYGYTF.

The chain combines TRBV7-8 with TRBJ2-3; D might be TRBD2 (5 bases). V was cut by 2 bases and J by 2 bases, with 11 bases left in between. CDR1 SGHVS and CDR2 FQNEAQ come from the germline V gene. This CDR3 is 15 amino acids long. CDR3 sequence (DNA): TGTGCCAGCAGCTTAAACGAGCGGAACACAGATACGCAGTATTTT. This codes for CASSLNERNTDTQYF.

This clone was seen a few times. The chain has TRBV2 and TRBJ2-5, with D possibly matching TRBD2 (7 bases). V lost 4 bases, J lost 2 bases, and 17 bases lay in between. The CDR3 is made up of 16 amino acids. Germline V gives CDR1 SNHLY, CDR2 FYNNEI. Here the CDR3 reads CASSVGGLSRQETQYF. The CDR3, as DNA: TGTGCCAGCAGTGTCGGGGGGCTGAGCCGGCAAGAGACCCAGTACTTC.

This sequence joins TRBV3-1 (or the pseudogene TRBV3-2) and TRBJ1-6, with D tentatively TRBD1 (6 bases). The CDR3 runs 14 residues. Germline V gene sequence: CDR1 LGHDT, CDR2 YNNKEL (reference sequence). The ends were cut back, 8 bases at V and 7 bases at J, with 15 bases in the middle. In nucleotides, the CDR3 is TGTGCCAGCGGCAGACAGGCAAACAATTCACCCCTCCACTTT. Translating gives CASGRQANNSPLHF.

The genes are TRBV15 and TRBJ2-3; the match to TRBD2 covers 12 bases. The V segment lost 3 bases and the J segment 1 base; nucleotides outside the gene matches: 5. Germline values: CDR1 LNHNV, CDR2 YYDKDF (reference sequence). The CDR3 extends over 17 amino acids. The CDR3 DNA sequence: TGTGCCACCAGCAGGATTCGACTAGCGGGAGGCACAGATACGCAGTATTTT. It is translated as CATSRIRLAGGTDTQYF.

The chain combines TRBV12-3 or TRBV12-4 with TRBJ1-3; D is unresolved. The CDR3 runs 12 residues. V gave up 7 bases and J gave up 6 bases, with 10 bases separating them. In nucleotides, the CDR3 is TGTGCCAGCAATGGCCAGTCAAACACCATATATTTT. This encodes CASNGQSNTIYF.

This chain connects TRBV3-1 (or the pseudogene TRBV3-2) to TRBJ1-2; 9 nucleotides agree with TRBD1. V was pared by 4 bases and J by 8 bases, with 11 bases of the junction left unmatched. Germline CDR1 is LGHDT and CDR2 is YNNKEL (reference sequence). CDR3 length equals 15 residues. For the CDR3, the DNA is TGTGCCAGCAGCCCTAAGACAGGGGGGATACCCGGCTACACCTTC. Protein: CASSPKTGGIPGYTF.